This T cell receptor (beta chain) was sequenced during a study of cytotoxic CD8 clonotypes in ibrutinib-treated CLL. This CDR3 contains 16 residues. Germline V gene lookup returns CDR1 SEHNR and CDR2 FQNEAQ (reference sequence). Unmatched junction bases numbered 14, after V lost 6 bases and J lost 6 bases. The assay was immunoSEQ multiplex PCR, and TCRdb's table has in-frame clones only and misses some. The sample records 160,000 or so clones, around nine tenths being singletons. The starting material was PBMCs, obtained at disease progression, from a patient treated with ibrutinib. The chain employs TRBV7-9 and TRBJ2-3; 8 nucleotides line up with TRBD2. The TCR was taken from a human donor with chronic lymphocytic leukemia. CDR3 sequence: CASRIGWGSGDDTQYF. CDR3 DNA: TGTGCCAGCAGGATCGGTTGGGGTAGCGGGGATGATACGCAGTATTTT.